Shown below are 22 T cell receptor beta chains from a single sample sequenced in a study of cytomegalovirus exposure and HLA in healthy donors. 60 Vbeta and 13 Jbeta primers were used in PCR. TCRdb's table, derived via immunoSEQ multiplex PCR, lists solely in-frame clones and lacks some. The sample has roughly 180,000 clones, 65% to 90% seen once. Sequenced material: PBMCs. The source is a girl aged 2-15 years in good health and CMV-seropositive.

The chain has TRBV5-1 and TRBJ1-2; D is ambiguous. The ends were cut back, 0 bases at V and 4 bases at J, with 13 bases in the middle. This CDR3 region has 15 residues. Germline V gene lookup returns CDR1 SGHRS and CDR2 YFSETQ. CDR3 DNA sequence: TGCGCCAGCAGCTTGGGGATGCTGGAGATCTATGGCTACACCTTC. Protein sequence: CASSLGMLEIYGYTF.

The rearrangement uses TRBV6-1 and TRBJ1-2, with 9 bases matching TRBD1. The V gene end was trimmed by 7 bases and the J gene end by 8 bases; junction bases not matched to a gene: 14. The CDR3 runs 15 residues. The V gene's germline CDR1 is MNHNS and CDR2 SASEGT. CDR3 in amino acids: CASKDPGTGNFGYTF. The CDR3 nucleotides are TGTGCCAGCAAGGATCCCGGGACAGGGAATTTCGGCTACACCTTC.

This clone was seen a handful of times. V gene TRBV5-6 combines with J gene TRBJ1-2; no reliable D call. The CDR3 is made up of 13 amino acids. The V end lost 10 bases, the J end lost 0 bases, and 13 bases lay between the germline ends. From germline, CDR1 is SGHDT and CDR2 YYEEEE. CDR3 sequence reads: CAAEGGTNYGYTF. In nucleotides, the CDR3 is TGTGCCGCCGAGGGCGGAACTAACTATGGCTACACCTTC.

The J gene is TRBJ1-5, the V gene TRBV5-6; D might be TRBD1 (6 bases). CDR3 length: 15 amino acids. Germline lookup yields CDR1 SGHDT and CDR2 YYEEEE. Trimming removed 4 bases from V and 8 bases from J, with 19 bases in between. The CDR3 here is CASSLAGGRTKPQHF. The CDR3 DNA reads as TGTGCCAGCAGCCTGGCGGGGGGCAGGACGAAGCCCCAGCATTTT.

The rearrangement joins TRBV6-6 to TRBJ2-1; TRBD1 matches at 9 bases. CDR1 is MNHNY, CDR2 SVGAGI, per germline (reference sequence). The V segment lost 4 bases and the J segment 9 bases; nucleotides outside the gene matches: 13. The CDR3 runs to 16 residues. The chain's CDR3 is CASSSQGQGTPGEQFF. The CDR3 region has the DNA TGTGCCAGCAGTTCCCAGGGACAGGGAACCCCCGGTGAGCAGTTCTTC.

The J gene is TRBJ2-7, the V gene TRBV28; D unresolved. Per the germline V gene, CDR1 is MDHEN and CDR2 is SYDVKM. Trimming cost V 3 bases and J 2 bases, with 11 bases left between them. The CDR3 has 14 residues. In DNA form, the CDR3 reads TGTGCCAGCAGTTTCTTTGTCCTTCCCTACGAGCAGTACTTC. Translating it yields CASSFFVLPYEQYF.

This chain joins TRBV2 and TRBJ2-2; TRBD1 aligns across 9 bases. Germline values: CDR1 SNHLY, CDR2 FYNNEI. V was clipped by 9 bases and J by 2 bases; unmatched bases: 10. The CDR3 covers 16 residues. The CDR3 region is CARGEWDRENTGELFF. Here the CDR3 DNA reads TGTGCCAGAGGGGAATGGGACAGGGAAAACACCGGGGAGCTGTTTTTT.

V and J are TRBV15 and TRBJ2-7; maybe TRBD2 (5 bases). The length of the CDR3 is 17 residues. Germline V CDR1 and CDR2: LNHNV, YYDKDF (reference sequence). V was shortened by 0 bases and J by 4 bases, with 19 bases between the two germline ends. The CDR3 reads CATSRDPDWKADYEQYF. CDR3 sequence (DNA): TGTGCCACCAGCAGAGACCCGGACTGGAAAGCCGATTACGAGCAGTACTTC.

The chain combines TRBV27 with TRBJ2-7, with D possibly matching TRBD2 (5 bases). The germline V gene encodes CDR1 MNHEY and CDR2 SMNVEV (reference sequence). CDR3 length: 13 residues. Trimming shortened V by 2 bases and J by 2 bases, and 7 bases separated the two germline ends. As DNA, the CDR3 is TGTGCCAGCAGTTTAAACGGGGCCTACGAGCAGTACTTC. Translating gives CASSLNGAYEQYF.

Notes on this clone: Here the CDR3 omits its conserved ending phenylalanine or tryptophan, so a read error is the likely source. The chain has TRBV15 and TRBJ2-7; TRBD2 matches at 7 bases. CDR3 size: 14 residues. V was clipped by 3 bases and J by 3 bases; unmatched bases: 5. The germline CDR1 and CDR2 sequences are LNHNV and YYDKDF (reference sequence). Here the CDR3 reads CATSSKGGFYEQYL. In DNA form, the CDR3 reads TGTGCCACCAGCAGTAAGGGAGGGTTCTACGAGCAGTACCTC.

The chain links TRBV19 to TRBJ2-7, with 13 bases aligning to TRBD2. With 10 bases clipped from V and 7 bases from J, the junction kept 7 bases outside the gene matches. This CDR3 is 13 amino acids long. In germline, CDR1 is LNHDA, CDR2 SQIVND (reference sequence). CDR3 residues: CATRLAGGNEQYF. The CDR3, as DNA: TGTGCCACTAGACTAGCGGGAGGAAATGAGCAGTACTTC.

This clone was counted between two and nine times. The CDR3 DNA reads TGCGCCAGCAACGGACAGGGATACGAGCAGTACTTC. Protein sequence: CASNGQGYEQYF. The chain is built from TRBV5-1 and TRBJ2-7; 8 nucleotides agree with TRBD1. The CDR3 spans 12 residues. CDR1 and CDR2 (germline): SGHRS, YFSETQ. J was trimmed by 4 bases and V by 6 bases; bases with no gene match: 3.

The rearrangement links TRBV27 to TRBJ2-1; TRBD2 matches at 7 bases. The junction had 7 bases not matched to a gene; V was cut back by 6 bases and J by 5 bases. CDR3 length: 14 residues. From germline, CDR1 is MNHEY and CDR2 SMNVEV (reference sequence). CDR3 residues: CASRNRDYNNEQFF. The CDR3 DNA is TGTGCCAGCAGAAACCGGGACTACAACAATGAGCAGTTCTTC.

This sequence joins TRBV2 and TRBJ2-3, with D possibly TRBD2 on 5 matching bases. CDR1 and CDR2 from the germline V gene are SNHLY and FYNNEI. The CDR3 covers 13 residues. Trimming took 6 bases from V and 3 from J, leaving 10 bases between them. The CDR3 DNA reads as TGTGCCAGCAGCCCCCGAGGGACAGATACGCAGTATTTT. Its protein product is CASSPRGTDTQYF.

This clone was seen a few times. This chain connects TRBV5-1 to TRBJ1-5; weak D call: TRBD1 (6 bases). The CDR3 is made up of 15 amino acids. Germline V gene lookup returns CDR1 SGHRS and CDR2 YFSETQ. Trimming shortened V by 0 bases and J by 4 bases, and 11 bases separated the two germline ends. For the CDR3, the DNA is TGCGCCAGCAGCTTGGTTTCAGGGGTGAATCAGCCCCAGCATTTT. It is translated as CASSLVSGVNQPQHF.

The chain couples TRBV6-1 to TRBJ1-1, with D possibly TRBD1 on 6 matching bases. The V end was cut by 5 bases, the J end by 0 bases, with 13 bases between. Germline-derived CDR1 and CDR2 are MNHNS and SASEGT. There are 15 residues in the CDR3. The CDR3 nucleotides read TGTGCCAGCAGTCGCCGGGACACCTTGAACACTGAAGCTTTCTTT. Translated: CASSRRDTLNTEAFF.

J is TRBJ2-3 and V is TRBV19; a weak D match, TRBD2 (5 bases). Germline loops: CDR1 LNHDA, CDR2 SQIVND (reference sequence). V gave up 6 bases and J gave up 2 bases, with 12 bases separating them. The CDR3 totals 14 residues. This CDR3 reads CASREFGNTDTQYF. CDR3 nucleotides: TGTGCCAGTAGAGAGTTCGGGAACACAGATACGCAGTATTTT.

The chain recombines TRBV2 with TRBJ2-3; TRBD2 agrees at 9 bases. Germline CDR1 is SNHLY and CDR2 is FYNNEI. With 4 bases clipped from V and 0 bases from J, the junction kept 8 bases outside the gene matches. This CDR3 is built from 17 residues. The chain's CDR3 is CASSGGRGLASTDTQYF. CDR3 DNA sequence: TGTGCCAGCAGTGGAGGGAGGGGACTAGCTAGCACAGATACGCAGTATTTT. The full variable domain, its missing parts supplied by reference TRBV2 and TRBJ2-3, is EPEVTQTPSHQVTQMGQEVILRCVPISNHLYFYWYRQILGQKVEFLVSFYNNEISEKSEIFDDQFSVERPDGSNFTLKIRSTKLEDSAMYFCASSGGRGLASTDTQYFGPGTRLTVL.

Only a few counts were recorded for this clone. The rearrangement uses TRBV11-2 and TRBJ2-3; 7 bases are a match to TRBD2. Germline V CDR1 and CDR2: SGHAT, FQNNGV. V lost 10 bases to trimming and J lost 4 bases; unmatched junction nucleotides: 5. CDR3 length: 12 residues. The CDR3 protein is CATRAGSDTQYF. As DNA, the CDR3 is TGTGCCACCCGAGCGGGATCAGATACGCAGTATTTT.

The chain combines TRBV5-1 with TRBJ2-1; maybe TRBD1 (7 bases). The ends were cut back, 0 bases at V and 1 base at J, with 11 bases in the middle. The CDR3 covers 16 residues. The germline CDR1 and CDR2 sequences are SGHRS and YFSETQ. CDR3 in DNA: TGCGCCAGCAGCTTGGGGGCAGGGGGGTCCTACAATGAGCAGTTCTTC. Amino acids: CASSLGAGGSYNEQFF.

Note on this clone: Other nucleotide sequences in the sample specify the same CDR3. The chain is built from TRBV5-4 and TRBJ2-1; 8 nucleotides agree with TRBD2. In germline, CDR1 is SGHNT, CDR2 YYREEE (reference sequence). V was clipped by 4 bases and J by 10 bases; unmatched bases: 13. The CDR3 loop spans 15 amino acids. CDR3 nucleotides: TGTGCCAGCAGCACCGGAACTAGCGGTCTGACCGAGCAGTTCTTC. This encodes CASSTGTSGLTEQFF.

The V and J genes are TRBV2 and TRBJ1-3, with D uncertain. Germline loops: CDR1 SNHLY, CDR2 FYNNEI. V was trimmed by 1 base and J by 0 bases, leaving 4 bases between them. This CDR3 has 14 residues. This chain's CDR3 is CASSEGHSGNTIYF. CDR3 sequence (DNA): TGTGCCAGCAGTGAAGGTCACTCTGGAAACACCATATATTTT.